This T cell receptor (beta chain) comes out of a study of blood T cell repertoires in COVID-19. Across the study: Acute and convalescent COVID-19 samples came from the United States, Italy and Spain. Nucleic acid was either cDNA or gDNA, and it came from T cells, B-cell-depleted T cells, or PBMCs.

Assay used: immunoSEQ multiplex PCR; TCRdb lists only in-frame clones, some missing. The table has hundreds of thousands of clones, roughly 89% seen once. A Seattle source enrolled patients during active infection and followed them longitudinally. V lost 6 bases and J 8 bases, leaving 16 bases between the germline ends. Germline V CDR1 and CDR2: MNHEY, SVGAGI. This CDR3 has 14 amino acids. The chain employs TRBV6-5 and TRBJ1-4, with D possibly TRBD1 on 6 matching bases. The TCR originated in a man aged 18-30 years with COVID-19, enrolled during active disease. Sequencing used peripheral blood. The CDR3 loop is CASSHRTVSEKLFF. The DNA for the CDR3 is TGTGCCAGCAGCCATAGGACAGTCTCAGAAAAACTGTTTTTT.